This T cell receptor (beta chain) was identified during a study of cytomegalovirus exposure and HLA in healthy donors. Findings and limits, study-wide: On later analysis, the bulk of CMV-associated TCR beta chains appeared to be HLA-restricted. Generally TCR sequences proved uncommon, though certain public TCRs appeared in numerous donors. Association of 16,951 TCR beta sequences with HLA alleles was found at 0.05 false discovery rate in a later analysis. Reports indicated that the classifier achieved high specificity and sensitivity in diagnosing cytomegalovirus status.

PCR employed 60 Vbeta and 13 Jbeta primers. The data were produced by immunoSEQ multiplex PCR, yet TCRdb's version contains in-frame clones alone and is incomplete. The sample lists approximately 150,000 clones; roughly two thirds were seen once. A remark on this clone: Its antigen is not known.

V was cut by 5 bases and J by 6 bases, with 14 bases left in between. Per the germline V gene, CDR1 is SGHDT and CDR2 is YYEEEE. The CDR3 consists of 13 residues. The sample comprised PBMCs. The receptor was isolated from a woman younger than 45 in good health and CMV-seronegative. This chain uses TRBV5-6 with TRBJ1-2, with D perhaps matching TRBD1 (6 bases). The CDR3 loop is CASSWVGAHGYTF. CDR3 bases: TGTGCCAGCAGTTGGGTGGGGGCGCATGGCTACACCTTC.